This T cell receptor (beta chain) comes out of a study of T-cell reconstitution after alpha-beta-depleted transplantation in children. Unique molecular identifiers were built into the TCRbeta library. TCRdb redid the calling of the PCR reads with MiXCR, one entry per CDR3 protein. Of about 460,000 distinct CDR3 sequences detected, approximately 12% appear once; the ten largest clones hold around 6%. V lost 4 bases and J lost 0, with 7 bases in between. From germline, CDR1 is LNHNV and CDR2 YYDKDF (reference sequence). The CDR3 runs 14 residues. The receptor was derived from a human donor who donated a stem cell graft to a child with combined immunodeficiency. The chain combines TRBV15 with TRBJ2-1; D gene ambiguous. The input for sequencing was PBMCs from the stem cell graft donor, taken from the stem cell graft. The CDR3 bases are TGTGCCACCAGCAAATCTGTCTCCTACAATGAGCAGTTCTTC. It is translated as CATSKSVSYNEQFF.